These 24 T cell receptor beta chains originate from one sample sequenced in a study of OX40 agonist ivuxolimab in advanced cancers. Generated by immunoSEQ multiplex PCR, the TCRdb table keeps only in-frame clones and is missing some. The sample lists about 21,000 clones, about 79% occurring once. This specimen consisted of CD4+ or CD8+ T cells sorted from blood, obtained in a trial of the OX40 agonist ivuxolimab. These receptors were taken from an adult with an advanced solid tumor such as melanoma, head and neck, liver or kidney cancer.

In this sample, this clone turned up once. The chain combines TRBV6-1 with TRBJ1-2; D is undetermined. Germline CDR1 and CDR2: MNHNS and SASEGT. This CDR3 comprises 9 residues. V was shortened by 7 bases and J by 3 bases, with 0 bases between the two germline ends. The CDR3 sequence is CASNYGYTF. CDR3 in DNA: TGTGCCAGCAACTATGGCTACACCTTC.

This clone occurred once. This chain links TRBV9 with TRBJ2-7; D unclear. CDR1 is SGDLS and CDR2 is YYNGEE in the germline V gene. Trimming took 2 bases from V and 10 from J, leaving 13 bases between them. The CDR3 is 12 amino acids. The CDR3 sequence: CASSVLGSRQYF. CDR3 bases: TGTGCCAGCAGCGTTCTGGGTTCGCGACAGTACTTC.

CDR3 in amino acids: CASTPGTGIYNEQFF. The CDR3 DNA follows: TGTGCCAGCACCCCCGGGACAGGGATCTACAATGAGCAGTTCTTC. The rearrangement joins TRBV11-2 to TRBJ2-1, with 9 bases fitting TRBD1. V shed 7 bases and J 3 bases; nucleotides not matched to a gene: 7. This CDR3 comprises 15 residues. Germline V lookup: CDR1 SGHAT, CDR2 FQNNGV.

The sample holds a few counts of this clone. Distinct nucleotide sequences in the sample also encode this CDR3. The rearrangement links TRBV7-8 to TRBJ2-7; 7 bases align to TRBD1. Trimming took 5 bases from V and 5 from J; bases not matched to a gene: 3. CDR3 size: 12 residues. Germline V lookup: CDR1 SGHVS, CDR2 FQNEAQ. CDR3 bases: TGTGCCAGCAGCACAGACAGGGACGAGCAGTACTTC. Translating gives CASSTDRDEQYF.

V usage is TRBV11-2 and J usage is TRBJ1-6, with D uncertain. The CDR3 covers 17 residues. V was trimmed by 5 bases and J by 0 bases, leaving 14 bases between them. The germline CDR1 and CDR2 sequences are SGHAT and FQNNGV. The chain's CDR3 is CASSPNARSSYNSPLHF. CDR3 sequence (DNA): TGTGCCAGCAGCCCCAATGCCCGAAGCTCCTATAATTCACCCCTCCACTTT.

The gene calls are TRBV5-1 and TRBJ1-1; weak D call: TRBD1 (5 bases). This CDR3 comprises 14 residues. The germline V gene encodes CDR1 SGHRS and CDR2 YFSETQ. Trimming stripped 1 base from V and 6 bases from J, with 13 bases between. In nucleotides, the CDR3 is TGCGCCAGCAGCTTGCGGGGCGGTGGTCCTGAAGCTTTCTTT. Protein sequence: CASSLRGGGPEAFF. Complete variable domain (other parts from reference TRBV5-1 and TRBJ1-1): KAGVTQTPRYLIKTRGQQVTLSCSPISGHRSVSWYQQTPGQGLQFLFEYFSETQRNKGNFPGRFSGRQFSNSRSEMNVSTLELGDSALYLCASSLRGGGPEAFFGQGTRLTVV.

This sequence joins TRBV5-6 and TRBJ2-2; 7 bases match TRBD2. This CDR3 comprises 15 residues. In germline, CDR1 is SGHDT, CDR2 YYEEEE. J was trimmed by 5 bases and V by 0 bases; bases with no gene match: 4. Here the CDR3 DNA reads TGTGCCAGCAGCTTGGGGGCGGGAGCAACCGGGGAGCTGTTTTTT. Protein: CASSLGAGATGELFF. Filled out from reference TRBV5-6 and TRBJ2-2, the complete variable domain reads DAGVTQSPTHLIKTRGQQVTLRCSPKSGHDTVSWYQQALGQGPQFIFQYYEEEERQRGNFPDRFSGHQFPNYSSELNVNALLLGDSALYLCASSLGAGATGELFFGEGSRLTVL.

J is TRBJ2-1 and V is TRBV13; TRBD2 matches 9 bases. This CDR3 comprises 14 residues. Germline V gene sequence: CDR1 PRHDT, CDR2 FYEKMQ (reference sequence). Germline trimming cut 8 bases from V and 8 bases from J; bases unmatched to any gene: 10. CDR3 nucleotides: TGTGCCAGCTTCCCAAGCGGGGGGAGGGATGAGCAGTTCTTC. Amino acid sequence: CASFPSGGRDEQFF.

V usage is TRBV9 and J usage is TRBJ2-1; D is ambiguous. From germline, CDR1 is SGDLS and CDR2 YYNGEE. The CDR3 runs 16 residues. V gave up 3 bases and J gave up 0 bases, with 13 bases separating them. The CDR3 DNA sequence: TGTGCCAGCAGCGCACACCCCATGAGCTCCTACAATGAGCAGTTCTTC. Its translation is CASSAHPMSSYNEQFF.

The chain joins TRBV5-1 to TRBJ2-3, with 11 bases identical to TRBD2. V was pared by 4 bases and J by 7 bases, with 8 bases of the junction left unmatched. The CDR3 sequence is 15 residues long. Germline values: CDR1 SGHRS, CDR2 YFSETQ. The CDR3 DNA reads as TGCGCCAGCAGCGACACTAGCGGGAGTCCCTATACGCAGTATTTT. This sequence encodes CASSDTSGSPYTQYF.

The chain carries TRBV9 and TRBJ2-7; the D gene is possibly TRBD1 (6 bases). The length of the CDR3 is 14 residues. Germline V gives CDR1 SGDLS, CDR2 YYNGEE. The germline V and J ends were trimmed by 4 bases and 4 bases, with 15 bases remaining between them. The DNA for the CDR3 is TGTGCCAGCAGCACCCGGGACACCTTTTACGAGCAGTACTTC. Amino acids: CASSTRDTFYEQYF.

The chain recombines TRBV7-3 with TRBJ2-5; D call uncertain. The germline V gene encodes CDR1 SGHTA and CDR2 FQGTGA. The V end lost 1 base, the J end lost 4 bases, and 13 bases lay between the germline ends. The CDR3 totals 15 residues. For the CDR3, the DNA is TGTGCCAGCAGCTTAAGCGCTGGGAACCCAGAGACCCAGTACTTC. It specifies CASSLSAGNPETQYF.

The chain joins TRBV7-8 to TRBJ2-7, with TRBD2 matching 8 bases. V dropped 5 bases and J dropped 4; count of bases not matched to a gene: 4. CDR1 is SGHVS, CDR2 FQNEAQ, per germline. The CDR3 totals 13 residues. The DNA of the CDR3 is TGTGCCAGCAGCACCGGGACTAGGTACGAGCAGTACTTC. Translating gives CASSTGTRYEQYF.

The rearrangement joins TRBV6-5 to TRBJ1-1, with unresolved D. Trimming stripped 2 bases from V and 11 bases from J, with 12 bases between. The CDR3 is 12 amino acids. Germline V gene data show CDR1 as MNHEY and CDR2 as SVGAGI. The CDR3 is CASSYDGSAAFF. CDR3 in DNA: TGTGCCAGCAGTTACGACGGCAGTGCGGCTTTCTTT.

This clone is classed as medium-sized. The gene calls are TRBV9 and TRBJ2-7, with TRBD2 as a possible D gene (6 bases). The CDR3 consists of 13 residues. Germline assignment: CDR1 SGDLS and CDR2 YYNGEE. The germline V and J ends were trimmed by 7 bases and 6 bases, with 17 bases remaining between them. The CDR3 loop is CASDRGGKGEQYF. The CDR3 DNA follows: TGTGCCAGCGATCGGGGCGGGAAGGGCGAGCAGTACTTC. The variable domain in full, with the rest retrieved from reference TRBV9 and TRBJ2-7, is DSGVTQTPKHLITATGQRVTLRCSPRSGDLSVYWYQQSLDQGLQFLIQYYNGEERAKGNILERFSAQQFPDLHSELNLSSLELGDSALYFCASDRGGKGEQYFGPGTRLTVT.

The rearrangement uses TRBV5-6 and TRBJ2-3, with a weak D call TRBD2 (5 bases). Germline values: CDR1 SGHDT, CDR2 YYEEEE. This CDR3 comprises 16 residues. V dropped 0 bases and J dropped 0 bases, with 11 bases sitting between them. Written as DNA, the CDR3 is TGTGCCAGCAGCTTGGCCCGCACTAGGAGCACAGATACGCAGTATTTT. Translation gives CASSLARTRSTDTQYF.

This chain uses TRBV5-6 with TRBJ2-1; D is possibly TRBD1 or TRBD2 (5 bases each). Trimming cost V 0 bases and J 0 bases, with 10 bases left between them. Germline-derived CDR1 and CDR2 are SGHDT and YYEEEE. The CDR3 spans 16 residues. CDR3 protein: CASSLGSGGSYNEQFF. The CDR3 nucleotides read TGTGCCAGCAGCTTGGGGAGTGGGGGCTCCTACAATGAGCAGTTCTTC.

In this sample, this clone is medium-sized (0.01 to 0.1%). The chain is built from TRBV7-9 and TRBJ1-5; 12 bases match TRBD1. The J segment lost 3 bases and the V segment lost 5 bases, leaving 5 bases of the junction unmatched. From germline, CDR1 is SEHNR and CDR2 FQNEAQ (reference sequence). CDR3 length equals 16 residues. CDR3 protein: CASSDGTGGLNQPQHF. As DNA, the CDR3 is TGTGCCAGCAGCGACGGGACAGGGGGCCTCAATCAGCCCCAGCATTTT.

This clone is deemed medium-sized. CDR3: CASSIEAPTGGYGYTF. In DNA form, the CDR3 reads TGTGCCAGTAGTATAGAGGCTCCGACAGGGGGCTATGGCTACACCTTC. The V call is TRBV19, the J call TRBJ1-2; 9 bases are a match to TRBD1. CDR1 and CDR2 from the germline V gene are LNHDA and SQIVND (reference sequence). This CDR3 region has 16 residues. Losses at the gene ends were 0 bases for V and 4 bases for J; bases not matched to a gene: 6.

The genes are TRBV18 and TRBJ1-3, with 8 bases that match TRBD1. The V gene's germline CDR1 is KGHSH and CDR2 LQKENI. V shed 0 bases and J 0 bases; nucleotides not matched to a gene: 4. The CDR3 is made up of 17 amino acids. The CDR3 DNA is TGTGCCAGCTCACCACCGCAGGGGGCAGGCTCTGGAAACACCATATATTTT. Its protein is CASSPPQGAGSGNTIYF.

CDR3 DNA sequence: TGTGCCAGCACCGGGGTAGCCTATGGCTACACCTTC. Protein product: CASTGVAYGYTF. The rearrangement uses TRBV7-9 and TRBJ1-2; D is unresolved. The CDR3 spans 12 residues. CDR1 is SEHNR, CDR2 FQNEAQ, per germline (reference sequence). The V end lost 7 bases, the J end lost 4 bases, and 10 bases lay between the germline ends.

The chain employs TRBV19 and TRBJ1-5; no clear D. This CDR3 is 15 amino acids long. Germline loops: CDR1 LNHDA, CDR2 SQIVND (reference sequence). The V end was cut by 8 bases, the J end by 0 bases, with 14 bases between. Written as DNA, the CDR3 is TGTGCCAGTGCCGATGATGGGTATAGCAATCAGCCCCAGCATTTT. Its translation is CASADDGYSNQPQHF.

The chain couples TRBV4-1 to TRBJ2-3, with D uncertain. V was pared by 2 bases and J by 0 bases, with 3 bases between. Germline V gene data show CDR1 as MGHRA and CDR2 as YSYEKL. CDR3 size: 13 residues. The CDR3, as DNA: TGCGCCAGCAGCCAAACAAGCACAGATACGCAGTATTTT. Translation: CASSQTSTDTQYF.

The gene calls are TRBV27 and TRBJ2-3; D gene unclear. Between the trimmed V and J ends, which lost 3 bases and 3 bases, there was a span of 19 bases. Germline V lookup: CDR1 MNHEY, CDR2 SMNVEV (reference sequence). This CDR3 has 17 amino acids. CDR3 in DNA: TGTGCCAGCAGTTTGTTGCCCCAGAGGAGAGAGACAGATACGCAGTATTTT. The encoded protein is CASSLLPQRRETDTQYF.